The 22 T cell receptor beta chains reported below all come from one sample, sequenced in a study of beta chain features in type 1 diabetes (dated by TCRdb to 2016 to 2019). Study-wide findings and limitations: A moderate but significant shortening of TCRB CDR3 length was observed in type 1 diabetes patients in all four CD4+ subsets.

Their cognate antigens are unknown. Library preparation was by the immunoSEQ multiplex PCR assay. The entire amount of isolated RNA was reverse transcribed using the High Capacity cDNA Reverse Transcription Kit, so the sequenced TCRB transcripts were expressed ones. TCRdb took over this immuneACCESS table, retaining in-frame rearrangements with V and J assigned. Such tables are incomplete; in checked studies, under half of the missing clones stem from an unresolved V gene, and the remainder is unexplained. This sample gives a few hundred thousand clones in total; roughly 13% of them show up just once. The ten largest clones represent roughly 0.015% of the sample. The specimen sequenced was naive CD4+ T cells from blood. The cell subset or site label here, explained by the study, means: true naive CD4+ T cells. These receptors all come from a woman aged 18 to 35 with type 1 diabetes.

This clone was detected only a few times. This sequence joins TRBV9 and TRBJ1-2; a weak D match, TRBD1 (6 bases). Trimming left V 4 bases short and J 8 bases short, with 18 bases between. Germline CDR1 reads SGDLS; CDR2 reads YYNGEE. The CDR3 loop spans 14 amino acids. CDR3 in DNA: TGTGCCAGCAGCCCCAATGAGGGGGTTTTCGGCTACACCTTC. It specifies CASSPNEGVFGYTF.

This sequence joins TRBV1 and TRBJ2-7; TRBD2 reflects the table's D call only, with no check against the DNA. TRBV1 is a documented pseudogene. The CDR3 totals 17 residues. The CDR3 nucleotides are TGCACCAGCAGCCCCCCCGGGACTAGCGGGAGGAAGTACGAGCAGTACGTC. This sequence encodes CTSSPPGTSGRKYEQYV.

The V call is TRBV5-1, the J call TRBJ2-7; D may be TRBD2 (5 bases). This CDR3 region has 16 residues. With 4 bases removed from V and 2 bases from J, the gap between germline ends came to 19 bases. Germline CDR1 and CDR2: SGHRS and YFSETQ. The CDR3: CASSLKGTRVPYEQYF. The CDR3 DNA follows: TGCGCCAGCAGCCTGAAGGGTACGAGGGTACCCTACGAGCAGTACTTC.

The rearrangement joins TRBV7-2 to TRBJ1-4; TRBD1 aligns across 8 bases. J gave up 5 bases and V 6 bases, and 5 bases lay outside the gene matches. The CDR3 has 14 residues. CDR1 is SGHTA and CDR2 is FQGNSA in the germline V gene. The CDR3 reads CASRGDRSNEKLFF. The CDR3 region has the DNA TGTGCCAGCAGGGGGGACAGGTCGAATGAAAAACTGTTTTTT.

This clone appeared a few times. The gene calls are TRBV2 and TRBJ2-5; maybe TRBD2 (5 bases). CDR1 is SNHLY and CDR2 is FYNNEI in the germline V gene. V was pared by 8 bases and J by 9 bases, with 10 bases between. There are 10 residues in the CDR3. The CDR3 sequence: CASGSFSQYF. The CDR3 nucleotides are TGTGCCAGCGGGAGTTTTTCCCAGTACTTC.

V usage is TRBV5-4 and J usage is TRBJ2-1; 10 bases fit TRBD2. The CDR3 loop spans 15 amino acids. The germline gives CDR1 SGHNT, CDR2 YYREEE (reference sequence). The V gene end was trimmed by 4 bases and the J gene end by 6 bases; junction bases not matched to a gene: 7. The DNA for the CDR3 is TGTGCCAGCAGCCAAGGACTAGCGGACATCAATGAGCAGTTCTTC. It encodes CASSQGLADINEQFF. Full variable domain (remainder filled in from reference TRBV5-4 and TRBJ2-1): ETGVTQSPTHLIKTRGQQVTLRCSSQSGHNTVSWYQQALGQGPQFIFQYYREEENGRGNFPPRFSGLQFPNYSSELNVNALELDDSALYLCASSQGLADINEQFFGPGTRLTVL.

The chain carries TRBV18 and TRBJ1-1, with a possible D match to TRBD1 (6 bases). Trimming cost V 4 bases and J 1 base, with 10 bases left between them. The germline gives CDR1 KGHSH, CDR2 LQKENI. The length of the CDR3 is 14 residues. CDR3 sequence: CASSLRDKNTEAFF. For the CDR3, the DNA is TGTGCCAGCTCACTCCGGGACAAGAACACTGAAGCTTTCTTT. Based on the CDR3 plus reference TRBV18 and TRBJ1-1, the full variable domain is NAGVMQNPRHLVRRRGQEARLRCSPMKGHSHVYWYRQLPEEGLKFMVYLQKENIIDESGMPKERFSAEFPKEGPSILRIQQVVRGDSAAYFCASSLRDKNTEAFFGQGTRLTVV.

A few counts support this clone. The chain links TRBV19 to TRBJ1-1; D is uncertain. Trimming left V 6 bases short and J 0 bases short, with 11 bases between. The V gene's germline CDR1 is LNHDA and CDR2 SQIVND (reference sequence). The CDR3 loop spans 14 amino acids. Written as DNA, the CDR3 is TGTGCCAGTAGCACGAACAGATTGAACACTGAAGCTTTCTTT. Amino acid sequence: CASSTNRLNTEAFF.

CDR3 DNA sequence: TGTGCCTGGAGCCGGGGGGCTGGGGGCCTCGGGGCCAACGTCCTGACTTTC. Protein product: CAWSRGAGGLGANVLTF. The chain has TRBV30 and TRBJ2-6, with a tentative D call TRBD2 (7 bases). Looked up from germline, CDR1 is GTSNPN and CDR2 is SVGIG (reference sequence). Trimming removed 3 bases at V and 4 bases at J, with 19 bases between. The CDR3 extends over 17 amino acids.

This clone occurred a few times. The V call is TRBV6-5, the J call TRBJ2-2; D may be TRBD2 (5 bases). Germline CDR1 is MNHEY and CDR2 is SVGAGI. The CDR3 totals 14 residues. V was trimmed by 7 bases and J by 0 bases, leaving 9 bases between them. CDR3 nucleotide sequence: TGTGCCAGCAAGGTGGGAGCGAACACCGGGGAGCTGTTTTTT. This gives the protein CASKVGANTGELFF.

The V and J genes are TRBV5-1 and TRBJ2-7, with 7 positions matching TRBD2. There are 12 residues in the CDR3. V trimming: 6 bases; J trimming: 6 bases; junction bases outside the gene matches: 6. CDR1 SGHRS and CDR2 YFSETQ come from the germline V gene. As DNA, the CDR3 is TGCGCCAGCATACCGTCTAGCGGCGAGCAGTACTTC. The encoded protein is CASIPSSGEQYF.

This clone has just a few counts. The J gene is TRBJ2-7, the V gene TRBV27, with D tentatively TRBD2 (6 bases). Looked up from germline, CDR1 is MNHEY and CDR2 is SMNVEV (reference sequence). With 2 bases removed from V and 0 bases from J, the gap between germline ends came to 8 bases. This CDR3 spans 14 amino acids. CDR3 residues: CASSLGRGSYEQYF. The CDR3 DNA reads as TGTGCCAGCAGTTTAGGGCGGGGCTCCTACGAGCAGTACTTC.

The gene calls are TRBV5-4 and TRBJ2-7; TRBD2 aligns across 15 bases. V shed 5 bases, J shed 7 bases, and the junction held 7 bases outside the gene matches. The germline CDR1 and CDR2 sequences are SGHNT and YYREEE (reference sequence). The CDR3 length is 15 residues. The CDR3: CASSRGLAGGDEQYF. CDR3 bases: TGTGCCAGCAGTCGTGGACTAGCGGGAGGGGATGAGCAGTACTTC.

The chain is built from TRBV30 and TRBJ1-1; D may be TRBD1 (5 bases). The CDR3 totals 11 residues. Trimming took off 4 bases at V and 5 bases at J, with 8 bases between the two ends. Germline CDR1 GTSNPN, CDR2 SVGIG (reference sequence). CDR3 amino acids: CAWTHRTEAFF. DNA of the CDR3: TGTGCCTGGACCCACAGGACTGAAGCTTTCTTT. The whole variable domain, filled in from reference TRBV30 and TRBJ1-1, reads SQTIHQWPATLVQPVGSPLSLECTVEGTSNPNLYWYRQAAGRGLQLLFYSVGIGQISSEVPQNLSASRPQDRQFILSSKKLLLSDSGFYLCAWTHRTEAFFGQGTRLTVV.

This clone has more than one count but fewer than ten. The chain recombines TRBV2 with TRBJ2-1; D gene unclear. Trimming took off 4 bases at V and 8 bases at J, with 6 bases between the two ends. The CDR3 covers 11 residues. Germline CDR1 and CDR2: SNHLY and FYNNEI. The CDR3, as DNA: TGTGCCAGCAGTGTTAACTATGAGCAGTTCTTC. Its protein is CASSVNYEQFF.

The rearrangement uses TRBV30 and TRBJ2-7; D remains ambiguous. The V gene's germline CDR1 is GTSNPN and CDR2 SVGIG (reference sequence). Deletions cut 1 base from V and 1 base from J, with 5 bases between. This CDR3 has 12 amino acids. CDR3 sequence reads: CAWSAPSYEQYF. For the CDR3, the DNA is TGTGCCTGGAGTGCCCCATCCTACGAGCAGTACTTC.

This clone was found a few times. The rearrangement links TRBV7-2 to TRBJ2-5, with 8 bases aligning to TRBD2. The CDR3 consists of 15 residues. J gave up 5 bases and V 0 bases, and 5 bases lay outside the gene matches. Germline values: CDR1 SGHTA, CDR2 FQGNSA. CDR3 sequence reads: CASSLAPGGEETQYF. The CDR3 nucleotides are TGTGCCAGCAGCTTAGCCCCCGGGGGGGAGGAGACCCAGTACTTC.

This clone has only a few counts. The chain recombines TRBV5-6 with TRBJ2-3; TRBD2 aligns across 11 bases. The J segment lost 6 bases and the V segment lost 4 bases, leaving 10 bases of the junction unmatched. This CDR3 region has 16 residues. The germline gives CDR1 SGHDT, CDR2 YYEEEE. CDR3 DNA: TGTGCCAGCAGCGTTACTAGCGGGAGAATCGTGGATACGCAGTATTTT. It yields the protein CASSVTSGRIVDTQYF.

The CDR3: CAWSRISEGTGELFF. CDR3 bases: TGTGCCTGGAGCCGTATTTCAGAGGGCACCGGGGAGCTGTTTTTT. V and J are TRBV30 and TRBJ2-2, with D perhaps TRBD2 (5 bases). Germline V gene sequence: CDR1 GTSNPN, CDR2 SVGIG (reference sequence). Between the trimmed V and J ends, which lost 3 bases and 4 bases, there was a span of 15 bases. The CDR3 is 15 residues long. The entire variable domain, with the rest obtained from reference TRBV30 and TRBJ2-2, is as follows: SQTIHQWPATLVQPVGSPLSLECTVEGTSNPNLYWYRQAAGRGLQLLFYSVGIGQISSEVPQNLSASRPQDRQFILSSKKLLLSDSGFYLCAWSRISEGTGELFFGEGSRLTVL.

This clone was counted only a few times. The V gene is TRBV4-1, the J gene TRBJ2-5; 7 bases match TRBD2. The germline CDR1 and CDR2 sequences are MGHRA and YSYEKL. The CDR3 loop spans 13 amino acids. The trim removed 8 bases at V and 4 bases at J, leaving 7 bases unmatched. This chain's CDR3 is CASAAGPIETQYF. CDR3 sequence (DNA): TGCGCCAGCGCAGCGGGGCCTATAGAGACCCAGTACTTC.

About this clone: This CDR3 is missing its conserved last phenylalanine or tryptophan, likely due to a read error. No DNA is shown, since the ends of the CDR3 on it are uncertain; the CDR3 is the one TCRdb lists. The chain uses TRBV6-1 and TRBJ2-7; the D call in the table, TRBD2, was not verified against the DNA. Germline V gene sequence: CDR1 MNHNS, CDR2 SASEGT. The CDR3 extends over 13 residues, inclusive of both ends. The CDR3 is CASSAGSGAPGYL.

The chain uses TRBV9 and TRBJ1-4; D not certain. The V gene lost 3 bases and the J gene lost 2 bases, with 8 bases spanning the gap. Germline loops: CDR1 SGDLS, CDR2 YYNGEE. This CDR3 has 14 residues. CDR3 in amino acids: CASSAGSTNEKLFF. CDR3 DNA sequence: TGTGCCAGCAGCGCGGGGAGCACTAATGAAAAACTGTTTTTT. The variable domain in full, completed from reference TRBV9 and TRBJ1-4, reads DSGVTQTPKHLITATGQRVTLRCSPRSGDLSVYWYQQSLDQGLQFLIQYYNGEERAKGNILERFSAQQFPDLHSELNLSSLELGDSALYFCASSAGSTNEKLFFGSGTQLSVL.